Below, 28 T cell receptor beta chains from the same sample are listed, as sequenced in a study of blood T cell repertoires in COVID-19. Assay used: immunoSEQ multiplex PCR; TCRdb lists only in-frame clones, some missing. The sample holds tens of thousands of clones; around 90% are singletons and the top ten take 25% to 35%. Source material: peripheral blood. These receptors were obtained from a human donor in a cohort sampled during active COVID-19.

The gene calls are TRBV7-3 and TRBJ2-3; perhaps TRBD1 as D (6 bases). This CDR3 has 14 residues. Germline lookup yields CDR1 SGHTA and CDR2 FQGTGA. V was trimmed by 4 bases and J by 1 base, leaving 9 bases between them. CDR3 amino acids: CASSSEGGTDTQYF. The CDR3 DNA reads as TGTGCCAGCAGCTCTGAGGGGGGCACAGATACGCAGTATTTT.

The chain is built from TRBV10-3 and TRBJ2-3; 8 bases match TRBD2. This CDR3 region has 14 residues. V dropped 2 bases and J dropped 4; count of bases not matched to a gene: 2. CDR1 and CDR2 from the germline V gene are ENHRY and SYGVKD. CDR3 region: CAISERGGPDTQYF. The CDR3 coding sequence is TGTGCCATCAGTGAGCGGGGGGGCCCAGATACGCAGTATTTT.

This chain uses TRBV6-1 with TRBJ2-1; TRBD2 agrees at 10 bases. Germline V gives CDR1 MNHNS, CDR2 SASEGT. The V and J ends lost 0 bases and 7 bases, in that order; junction bases with no gene match: 3. The CDR3 sequence is 15 residues long. The CDR3 region is CASSEAGLANNEQFF. The CDR3, as DNA: TGTGCCAGCAGTGAAGCGGGACTAGCGAATAATGAGCAGTTCTTC.

The chain employs TRBV9 and TRBJ2-7, with D possibly matching TRBD2 (7 bases). Germline V gives CDR1 SGDLS, CDR2 YYNGEE. Trimming cost V 2 bases and J 1 base, with 13 bases left between them. CDR3 length: 15 residues. CDR3 DNA: TGTGCCAGCAGCGTTGCCGGGGGGCCTTCCTACGAGCAGTACTTC. It specifies CASSVAGGPSYEQYF.

V and J are TRBV10-2 and TRBJ2-3, with 7 bases fitting TRBD2. The V segment lost 3 bases and the J segment 0 bases; nucleotides outside the gene matches: 3. Germline V gene lookup returns CDR1 WSHSY and CDR2 SAAADI. This CDR3 is 15 amino acids long. The CDR3 DNA follows: TGCGCCAGCAGTGAAACTAGCGCTAGCACAGATACGCAGTATTTT. Its translation is CASSETSASTDTQYF.

The chain recombines TRBV6-2 or TRBV6-3 with TRBJ2-2; TRBD1 matches at 12 bases. Germline CDR1 reads MNHEY; CDR2 reads SVGEGT. This CDR3 is built from 16 residues. Unmatched junction bases numbered 8, after V lost 5 bases and J lost 7 bases. CDR3 loop: CASSNAGTGGFGELFF. As DNA, the CDR3 is TGTGCCAGCAGTAACGCCGGGACAGGGGGCTTCGGGGAGCTGTTTTTT.

This clone was seen a few times. This chain connects TRBV7-9 to TRBJ1-2; weak D call: TRBD1 (5 bases). V gave up 3 bases and J gave up 2 bases, with 7 bases separating them. The germline CDR1 and CDR2 sequences are SEHNR and FQNEAQ (reference sequence). The CDR3 contains 13 residues. The CDR3 coding sequence is TGTGCCAGCAGCTTGGAGGGGAACTATGGCTACACCTTC. It codes for CASSLEGNYGYTF.

The V and J genes are TRBV5-1 and TRBJ2-7; tentative D call: TRBD2 (5 bases). V lost 2 bases and J 5 bases, leaving 11 bases between the germline ends. Germline V CDR1 and CDR2: SGHRS, YFSETQ. CDR3 length: 13 residues. The CDR3 region has the DNA TGCGCCAGCAGCTTAGACGGGGTCCACGAGCAGTACTTC. Translated, it gives CASSLDGVHEQYF.

Concerning this clone itself: This CDR3 is also generated by other DNA sequences in the sample. The chain employs TRBV5-4 and TRBJ2-5; no clear D. There are 11 residues in the CDR3. V dropped 4 bases and J dropped 1 base, with 2 bases sitting between them. The germline gives CDR1 SGHNT, CDR2 YYREEE (reference sequence). The CDR3 here is CASSLQETQYF. The CDR3 nucleotides are TGTGCCAGCAGCCTCCAAGAGACCCAGTACTTC. Drawing the rest from reference TRBV5-4 and TRBJ2-5, the complete variable domain is ETGVTQSPTHLIKTRGQQVTLRCSSQSGHNTVSWYQQALGQGPQFIFQYYREEENGRGNFPPRFSGLQFPNYSSELNVNALELDDSALYLCASSLQETQYFGPGTRLLVL.

This rearrangement joins TRBV19 to TRBJ1-5; 11 bases fit TRBD1. Germline CDR1 LNHDA, CDR2 SQIVND (reference sequence). This CDR3 contains 17 residues. Unmatched junction bases numbered 8, after V lost 7 bases and J lost 0 bases. The CDR3 loop is CASTPGQGVYSNQPQHF. The CDR3 nucleotides are TGTGCCAGTACGCCGGGACAGGGGGTCTATAGCAATCAGCCCCAGCATTTT.

This clone was recorded only once. The chain joins TRBV10-3 to TRBJ1-4; D uncertain. There are 13 residues in the CDR3. Germline V gene sequence: CDR1 ENHRY, CDR2 SYGVKD. V gave up 2 bases and J gave up 8 bases, with 9 bases separating them. CDR3 in amino acids: CAISEDTAEKLFF. CDR3 coding DNA: TGTGCCATCAGTGAGGACACGGCGGAAAAACTGTTTTTT.

This rearrangement joins TRBV2 to TRBJ2-5; D not resolved. The germline V gene encodes CDR1 SNHLY and CDR2 FYNNEI. Trimming stripped 6 bases from V and 1 base from J, with 3 bases between. The CDR3 is made up of 11 amino acids. For the CDR3, the DNA is TGTGCCAGCAGCGTCCAAGAGACCCAGTACTTC. The encoded protein is CASSVQETQYF.

The rearrangement links TRBV3-1 (or the pseudogene TRBV3-2) to TRBJ2-7; maybe TRBD1 (5 bases). The V end lost 0 bases, the J end lost 5 bases, and 8 bases lay between the germline ends. The CDR3 is 13 residues long. In germline, CDR1 is LGHDT, CDR2 YNNKEL (reference sequence). In nucleotides, the CDR3 is TGTGCCAGCAGCCAAGATTTCAGGGACGAGCAGTACGTC. Amino acids: CASSQDFRDEQYV.

This rearrangement joins TRBV6-6 to TRBJ2-3, with TRBD2 identical over 8 bases. The CDR3 loop spans 14 amino acids. Germline V lookup: CDR1 MNHNY, CDR2 SVGAGI (reference sequence). After removal of 7 bases from V and 2 bases from J, the junction contained 5 bases not matched to a gene. The CDR3 bases are TGTGCCAGCACCGGGGGGGATAACACAGATACGCAGTATTTT. Amino acids: CASTGGDNTDTQYF.

The chain joins TRBV7-2 to TRBJ1-6; no clear D. V was clipped by 1 base and J by 7 bases, with 11 bases between them. Germline CDR1 and CDR2: SGHTA and FQGNSA. This CDR3 contains 15 residues. The CDR3 bases are TGTGCCAGCAGCTTAGTCAGAGGTCAGAATTCACCCCTCCACTTT. It specifies CASSLVRGQNSPLHF.

The rearrangement links TRBV29-1 to TRBJ2-7; 7 bases are shared with TRBD1. V dropped 4 bases and J dropped 0; count of bases not matched to a gene: 12. Germline V CDR1 and CDR2: SQVTM, ANQGSEA. The CDR3 consists of 16 residues. CDR3 region: CSVGTGQPSVSYEQYF. In nucleotides, the CDR3 is TGCAGCGTTGGGACAGGCCAGCCAAGCGTCTCCTACGAGCAGTACTTC.

The J gene is TRBJ2-5, the V gene TRBV5-4; a weak D match, TRBD1 (5 bases). The CDR3 has 15 residues. V was trimmed by 0 bases and J by 2 bases, leaving 11 bases between them. The germline CDR1 and CDR2 sequences are SGHNT and YYREEE (reference sequence). The CDR3 protein is CASSLVDTIQETQYF. CDR3 coding DNA: TGTGCCAGCAGCTTGGTGGACACGATTCAAGAGACCCAGTACTTC. Full variable domain (rest looked up from reference TRBV5-4 and TRBJ2-5): ETGVTQSPTHLIKTRGQQVTLRCSSQSGHNTVSWYQQALGQGPQFIFQYYREEENGRGNFPPRFSGLQFPNYSSELNVNALELDDSALYLCASSLVDTIQETQYFGPGTRLLVL.

The rearrangement links TRBV1 to TRBJ1-1. TRBV1 corresponds to a pseudogene. The CDR3 has 15 amino acids. This CDR3 is CTSSLGLTPWTEAFF. CDR3 DNA: TGCACCAGCAGCCTGGGACTGACGCCGTGGACTGAAGCTTTCTTT.

V and J are TRBV3-1 (or the pseudogene TRBV3-2) and TRBJ2-3, with D possibly being TRBD1 (5 bases). Per germline, CDR1 LGHDT and CDR2 YNNKEL (reference sequence). V gave up 0 bases and J gave up 6 bases, with 13 bases separating them. The CDR3 covers 15 residues. The CDR3 DNA reads as TGTGCCAGCAGCCAAGAAATAGCAGGGTCGGATACGCAGTATTTT. This sequence encodes CASSQEIAGSDTQYF.

This clone occurred once. The chain joins TRBV24-1 to TRBJ1-1; maybe TRBD1 (5 bases). Germline assignment: CDR1 KGHDR and CDR2 SFDVKD. The CDR3 loop spans 11 amino acids. The V end lost 9 bases, the J end lost 6 bases, and 10 bases lay between the germline ends. CDR3 coding DNA: TGTGCCACCGCTCCAGGGCCTGAAGCTTTCTTT. Translated, it gives CATAPGPEAFF.

The chain uses TRBV15 and TRBJ2-7, with 7 bases that match TRBD1. The CDR3 has 15 residues. Germline CDR1 is LNHNV and CDR2 is YYDKDF (reference sequence). With V trimmed by 2 bases and J by 2 bases, 6 bases remained unmatched. CDR3 residues: CATSRQRQGPYEQYF. The CDR3 DNA sequence: TGTGCCACCAGCAGACAAAGACAGGGACCCTACGAGCAGTACTTC.

The rearrangement links TRBV29-1 to TRBJ2-7, with TRBD1 matching 8 bases. This CDR3 is 14 amino acids long. The germline V gene has CDR1 SQVTM and CDR2 ANQGSEA. Trimming removed 4 bases from V and 0 bases from J; junction bases left unmatched: 5. CDR3 sequence (DNA): TGCAGCGTTGTGACAGGGGCTAGCTCCTACGAGCAGTACTTC. Amino acid sequence: CSVVTGASSYEQYF.

The chain's CDR3 is CASSQDWVASDTQYF. In nucleotides, the CDR3 is TGTGCCAGCAGCCAAGATTGGGTAGCGAGCGATACGCAGTATTTT. The rearrangement links TRBV14 to TRBJ2-3; a possible D gene is TRBD2 (5 bases). With 0 bases removed from V and 6 bases from J, the gap between germline ends came to 13 bases. Looked up from germline, CDR1 is SGHDN and CDR2 is FVKESK. This CDR3 is built from 15 residues.

For this clone: Other DNA sequences in the sample encode the same CDR3. V and J are TRBV18 and TRBJ2-5, with TRBD1 matching over 8 bases. The CDR3 covers 13 residues. Germline assignment: CDR1 KGHSH and CDR2 LQKENI. J was trimmed by 4 bases and V by 4 bases; bases with no gene match: 2. This chain's CDR3 is CASSLGQGETQYF. The CDR3 nucleotides are TGTGCCAGCTCACTTGGACAGGGAGAGACCCAGTACTTC.

This chain joins TRBV6-1 and TRBJ2-3; D remains unclear. Germline V gives CDR1 MNHNS, CDR2 SASEGT. V was trimmed by 0 bases and J by 10 bases, leaving 11 bases between them. The CDR3 runs to 13 residues. Here the CDR3 DNA reads TGTGCCAGCAGTGAAGCGGGCCCAATTGCGCAGTATTTT. Translating gives CASSEAGPIAQYF.

The rearrangement links TRBV2 to TRBJ1-5; D is uncertain. V was trimmed by 6 bases and J by 3 bases, leaving 9 bases between them. The CDR3 sequence is 13 residues long. Germline CDR1 is SNHLY and CDR2 is FYNNEI. CDR3 nucleotides: TGTGCCAGCAGATTAGACAACAATCAGCCCCAGCATTTT. It encodes CASRLDNNQPQHF.

This chain connects TRBV7-9 to TRBJ1-1; D remains ambiguous. The CDR3 loop spans 12 amino acids. Germline V gene sequence: CDR1 SEHNR, CDR2 FQNEAQ (reference sequence). Trimming stripped 5 bases from V and 11 bases from J, with 15 bases between. CDR3 in DNA: TGTGCCAGCAGCCCCACAGTCCTCGAGGCTTTCTTT. It specifies CASSPTVLEAFF.

The chain has TRBV25-1 and TRBJ2-5; 7 bases align to TRBD1. V lost 4 bases and J lost 4; bases outside the gene matches: 9. CDR3 size: 15 residues. The germline gives CDR1 MGHDK, CDR2 SYGVNS. The CDR3 loop is CASSGGKQGLETQYF. The CDR3 DNA follows: TGTGCCAGCAGTGGGGGGAAACAGGGGCTAGAGACCCAGTACTTC.